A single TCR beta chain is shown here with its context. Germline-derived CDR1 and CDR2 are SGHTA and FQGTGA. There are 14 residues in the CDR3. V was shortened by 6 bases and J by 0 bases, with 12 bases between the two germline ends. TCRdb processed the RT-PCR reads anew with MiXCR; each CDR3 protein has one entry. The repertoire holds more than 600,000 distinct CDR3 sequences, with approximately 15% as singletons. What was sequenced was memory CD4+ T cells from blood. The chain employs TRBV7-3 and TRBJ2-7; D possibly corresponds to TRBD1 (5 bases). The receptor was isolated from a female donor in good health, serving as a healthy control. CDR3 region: CASRRPGPSYEQYF. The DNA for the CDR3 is TGTGCCAGCAGACGTCCAGGGCCCTCCTACGAGCAGTACTTC.